The T cell receptor (beta chain) described here comes from a study of control samples from healthy donors and cancer patients. Assay used: immunoSEQ multiplex PCR; TCRdb lists only in-frame clones, some missing. The sample yields some 76,000 clones, just under 90% seen once. This CDR3 region has 15 residues. V lost 4 bases, J lost 3 bases, and 11 bases lay in between. Germline-derived CDR1 and CDR2 are SGHRS and YFSETQ. The chain uses TRBV5-1 and TRBJ1-6; D is undetermined. The sequencing input was PBMCs. This clonotype was obtained from a man in his 60s with lung cancer. CDR3 in DNA: TGCGCCAGCAGCCTTACAGAGAACTATAATTCACCCCTCCACTTT. Translation: CASSLTENYNSPLHF.